This T cell receptor beta chain was observed in a study of cytomegalovirus exposure and HLA in healthy donors. The V gene end was trimmed by 3 bases and the J gene end by 8 bases; junction bases not matched to a gene: 16. There are 17 residues in the CDR3. Germline lookup yields CDR1 GTSNPN and CDR2 SVGIG (reference sequence). Amplification used 60 Vbeta primers and 13 Jbeta primers. Measured with immunoSEQ multiplex PCR; TCRdb has only the in-frame clones, and not every one. Here the sample spans approximately 160,000 clones, 70% to 75% being singletons. The source material was PBMCs. The sequence was obtained from a young man in good health and CMV-seropositive. This sequence joins TRBV30 and TRBJ2-2, with 9 positions matching TRBD2. The CDR3 sequence is CAWSLALAGQIGGELFF. CDR3 bases: TGTGCCTGGAGCCTAGCCCTAGCGGGACAAATCGGGGGGGAGCTGTTTTTT. The full variable domain, with the rest looked up from reference TRBV30 and TRBJ2-2, is SQTIHQWPATLVQPVGSPLSLECTVEGTSNPNLYWYRQAAGRGLQLLFYSVGIGQISSEVPQNLSASRPQDRQFILSSKKLLLSDSGFYLCAWSLALAGQIGGELFFGEGSRLTVL.